Listed below are T cell receptor beta chains from one sample, sequenced in a study of T cell responses to AZD1222 COVID-19 vaccine. The method was immunoSEQ multiplex PCR; TCRdb's version includes in-frame clones alone and lacks a portion of them. The table lists 150,000 or so clones, about 91% of them singletons, with under 1.5% in the top ten. Sample: peripheral blood, taken on day 0 of AZD1222 vaccination. The receptors come from an adult in good health. The CDR3 runs from the conserved cysteine through the conserved F or W. D genes are given only for firm matches. Only some rows state a clone size, as once, few, many or a class for expanded clones.

size,J,V,D,CDR3,DNA
.,TRBJ1-4,TRBV6-5,.,CASSPAYGREKLFF,TGTGCCAGCAGTCCGGCCTACGGCCGCGAAAAACTGTTTTTT
once,TRBJ2-5,TRBV25-1,.,CASSEPPPARAETQYF,TGTGCCAGCAGTGAACCCCCACCTGCCAGGGCCGAGACCCAGTACTTC
.,TRBJ2-7,TRBV10-3,TRBD2,CAISPGTTNEQYF,TGTGCCATCAGCCCCGGGACTACAAACGAGCAGTACTTC
.,TRBJ2-2,TRBV9,TRBD1,CASSGRTGGNTGELFF,TGTGCCAGCAGCGGTAGGACAGGGGGAAACACCGGGGAGCTGTTTTTT
once,TRBJ1-5,TRBV10-2,TRBD1,CASSQTGGNQPQHF,TGCGCCAGCAGTCAAACAGGGGGTAATCAGCCCCAGCATTTT
.,TRBJ1-5,TRBV29-1,.,CSAVLNSQGQPQHF,TGCAGCGCCGTGCTCAACAGTCAAGGACAGCCCCAGCATTTT
.,TRBJ1-4,TRBV6-5,.,CASSPIRNEKLFF,TGTGCCAGCAGCCCCATCAGAAATGAAAAACTGTTTTTT
.,TRBJ1-5,TRBV19,.,CASSIVRGAEQPQHF,TGTGCCAGTAGTATTGTACGGGGGGCCGAACAGCCCCAGCATTTT
.,TRBJ2-1,TRBV12-5,.,CASGLVPGRNNEQFF,TGTGCTAGTGGTTTGGTACCAGGTCGAAACAATGAGCAGTTCTTC
few,TRBJ1-3,TRBV19,.,CASRILPGNTIYF,TGTGCCAGTAGGATCCTCCCCGGAAACACCATATATTTT
.,TRBJ1-6,TRBV19,TRBD1,CASSTTGGRSPLHF,TGTGCCAGTAGTACGACAGGGGGGCGATCACCCCTCCACTTT
.,TRBJ2-2,TRBV5-1,TRBD1,CASSLTGGSWTGELFF,TGCGCCAGCAGCTTAACAGGGGGTAGTTGGACCGGGGAGCTGTTTTTT
.,TRBJ2-5,TRBV7-7,.,CASSSSIVETQYF,TGTGCTAGCAGCTCCAGTATCGTAGAGACCCAGTACTTC
.,TRBJ1-5,TRBV6-6,TRBD1,CASTRDRGDNQPQHF,TGTGCCAGCACCCGGGACAGGGGAGACAATCAGCCCCAGCATTTT
.,TRBJ2-7,TRBV7-9,.,CASSLGPTESSYEQYF,TGTGCCAGCAGCTTAGGGCCGACCGAAAGCTCCTACGAGCAGTACTTC
.,TRBJ2-7,TRBV18,TRBD1,CASSPGTGGPNEQYF,TGTGCCAGCTCACCAGGGACAGGGGGCCCCAACGAGCAGTACTTC
few,TRBJ1-1,TRBV5-1,.,CASSLRTANTEAFF,TGCGCCAGCAGCTTAAGGACAGCGAACACTGAAGCTTTCTTT
.,TRBJ2-6,TRBV5-4,.,CASSPGLPGSGANVLTF,TGTGCCAGCAGCCCCGGATTGCCAGGGTCCGGGGCCAACGTCCTGACTTTC
.,TRBJ1-2,TRBV20-1,.,CSARDSYGYTF,TGCAGTGCTAGAGACAGCTATGGCTACACCTTC
.,TRBJ2-1,TRBV11-1,TRBD2,CASSLRPSGWNEQFF,TGTGCCAGCAGCTTACGGCCTAGCGGGTGGAATGAGCAGTTCTTC
.,TRBJ1-1,TRBV10-1,.,CASRSQGGTEAFF,TGCGCCAGCAGGTCCCAAGGTGGCACTGAAGCTTTCTTT
.,TRBJ2-3,TRBV6-4,.,CASSASSSDTQYF,TGTGCCAGCAGTGCCTCTAGTTCAGATACGCAGTATTTT
few,TRBJ1-5,TRBV7-8,TRBD1,CASSLFPGQTIAGNQPQHF,TGTGCCAGCAGCTTATTCCCGGGACAGACCATAGCCGGCAATCAGCCCCAGCATTTT
once,TRBJ1-1,TRBV12-5,TRBD1,CASGLVGTGVTEAFF,TGTGCTAGTGGTTTGGTAGGGACAGGGGTTACTGAAGCTTTCTTT
.,TRBJ2-7,TRBV30,.,CAWKPVRSISYEQYF,TGTGCCTGGAAGCCAGTCCGGAGCATCTCCTACGAGCAGTACTTC
.,TRBJ2-7,TRBV11-3,TRBD2,CASSLPRGGLYEQYF,TGTGCCAGCAGCTTACCCCGGGGGGGGCTCTACGAGCAGTACTTC
.,TRBJ1-6,TRBV6-4,.,CASSEGTFSPLHF,TGTGCCAGCAGTGAGGGAACCTTTTCACCCCTCCACTTT
.,TRBJ2-3,TRBV9,.,CASSTLARGTDTQYF,TGTGCCAGCAGTACTCTTGCGAGGGGAACAGATACGCAGTATTTT
.,TRBJ2-2,TRBV27,TRBD2,CASSFSGLAGTGELFF,TGTGCCAGCAGTTTCTCGGGACTAGCGGGCACCGGGGAGCTGTTTTTT
once,TRBJ1-1,TRBV29-1,.,CSTMYNTILNTEAFF,TGCAGCACCATGTATAATACGATTTTAAACACTGAAGCTTTCTTT
.,TRBJ2-7,TRBV2,TRBD1,CASSIGTVVGNEQYF,TGTGCCAGCAGTATCGGGACAGTAGTTGGGAACGAGCAGTACTTC
.,TRBJ1-5,TRBV3-1/TRBV3-2,.,CASSPPSNQPQHF,TGTGCCAGCAGCCCCCCTTCCAATCAGCCCCAGCATTTT
.,TRBJ2-5,TRBV29-1,.,CSHGVQETQYF,TGCAGCCACGGAGTCCAAGAGACCCAGTACTTC
.,TRBJ1-5,TRBV18,TRBD1,CASSPLAGGGEPQHF,TGTGCCAGCTCACCACTGGCAGGGGGCGGGGAGCCCCAGCATTTT
.,TRBJ2-3,TRBV7-9,.,CASIRRGSTDTQYF,TGTGCCAGCATAAGGCGGGGATCGACAGATACGCAGTATTTT
once,TRBJ1-3,TRBV5-1,.,CASSDPGNTIYF,TGCGCCAGCAGCGATCCAGGAAACACCATATATTTT
.,TRBJ1-5,TRBV19,.,CASSIGTPYSNQPQHF,TGTGCCAGTAGTATTGGGACACCGTATAGCAATCAGCCCCAGCATTTT
.,TRBJ1-1,TRBV28,.,CASLRWASQNTEAFF,TGTGCCAGTTTGAGGTGGGCCAGCCAGAACACTGAAGCTTTCTTT